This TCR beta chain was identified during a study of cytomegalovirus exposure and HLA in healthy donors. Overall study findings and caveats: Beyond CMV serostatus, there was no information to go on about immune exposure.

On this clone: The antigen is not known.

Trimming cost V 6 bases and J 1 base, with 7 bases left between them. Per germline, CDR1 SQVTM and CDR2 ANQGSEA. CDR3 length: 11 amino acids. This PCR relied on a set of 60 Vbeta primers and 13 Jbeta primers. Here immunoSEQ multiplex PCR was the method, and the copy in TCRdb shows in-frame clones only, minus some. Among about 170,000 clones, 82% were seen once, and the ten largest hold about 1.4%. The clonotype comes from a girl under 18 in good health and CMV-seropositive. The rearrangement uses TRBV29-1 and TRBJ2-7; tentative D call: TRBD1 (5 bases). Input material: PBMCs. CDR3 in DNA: TGCAGCGTCCAGGGTTCCTACGAGCAGTACTTC. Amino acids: CSVQGSYEQYF.